This T cell receptor (beta chain) was observed in a study of blood T cell repertoires in COVID-19. Study overall: The United States, Italy and Spain supplied acute and convalescent COVID-19 samples. PBMCs, B-cell-depleted T cells, or T cells were the source of the cDNA or gDNA that made up the material.

Original handling: For nucleated cells, counts were estimated from reference gene primer amplification. Produced via immunoSEQ multiplex PCR; TCRdb's table is partial and in-frame only. V and J calls and clone size are copied from that table; D and trimming were computed from the DNA. The sample lists about 95,000 clones; more than 80% were seen once. J lost 1 base, V lost 1 base, and 14 bases had no gene match. Germline loops: CDR1 SGHRS, CDR2 YFSETQ. There are 20 residues in the CDR3. The rearrangement joins TRBV5-1 to TRBJ2-7; 13 bases align to TRBD2. This receptor was obtained from a human donor in a cohort sampled during active COVID-19. Sequencing was done on a sample of peripheral blood. The CDR3 protein is CASSLRSLLAGGPRSYEQYF. Here the CDR3 DNA reads TGCGCCAGCAGCTTGAGGTCCTTACTAGCGGGAGGGCCCCGGTCCTACGAGCAGTACTTC.